The 24 T cell receptor beta chains listed next were all sequenced from one sample in a study of T-cell reconstitution after alpha-beta-depleted transplantation in children. Unique molecular identifiers were incorporated into the prepared TCRbeta library. Using its own MiXCR run on the PCR reads, TCRdb lists one record per CDR3 protein. The data hold 610,000 or so distinct CDR3 sequences, with roughly 30% observed a single time. Sequences were derived from PBMCs, sampled before TCRalphabeta/CD19-depleted stem cell transplant. Every receptor here comes from a boy in the first two years of life with Wiskott-Aldrich syndrome, due to receive a stem cell transplant.

The chain combines TRBV6-5 with TRBJ2-5; the D gene is possibly TRBD1 (5 bases). CDR1 MNHEY and CDR2 SVGAGI come from the germline V gene. Between the trimmed V and J ends, which lost 2 bases and 3 bases, there was a span of 13 bases. The length of the CDR3 is 15 residues. The CDR3 coding sequence is TGTGCCAGCAGTTACCTCGTAGGGGTTAAAGAGACCCAGTACTTC. Protein: CASSYLVGVKETQYF.

The genes are TRBV4-1 and TRBJ2-7; D uncertain. Per the germline V gene, CDR1 is MGHRA and CDR2 is YSYEKL. Trimming pared 4 bases from V and 3 bases from J, leaving 16 bases between. The CDR3 runs to 15 residues. The CDR3 is CASSPDDGLGYEQYF. The CDR3 nucleotides read TGCGCCAGCAGCCCCGACGATGGATTAGGCTACGAGCAGTACTTC.

The chain combines TRBV20-1 with TRBJ2-1; 7 bases are a match to TRBD2. The ends lost 4 bases at V and 4 bases at J; junction bases unmatched: 13. The CDR3 consists of 16 residues. Per the germline V gene, CDR1 is DFQATT and CDR2 is SNEGSKA (reference sequence). The CDR3 loop reads CSAKGYSREKYNEQFF. CDR3 nucleotide sequence: TGCAGTGCTAAGGGGTACTCGCGGGAGAAATACAATGAGCAGTTCTTC.

The chain has TRBV20-1 and TRBJ2-2; 8 positions match TRBD2. CDR1 and CDR2 (germline): DFQATT, SNEGSKA (reference sequence). There are 17 residues in the CDR3. Germline trimming cut 0 bases from V and 4 bases from J; bases unmatched to any gene: 10. CDR3 nucleotide sequence: TGCAGTGCTAGAGATGGGGAACTAGCGGTTCGCACCGGGGAGCTGTTTTTT. It translates to CSARDGELAVRTGELFF.

This clonotype has more than one count but fewer than ten. This sequence joins TRBV4-2 and TRBJ2-2; TRBD1 matches at 9 bases. Germline V gives CDR1 LGHNA, CDR2 YNFKEQ. The CDR3 length is 16 residues. The ends lost 3 bases at V and 5 bases at J; junction bases unmatched: 7. The chain's CDR3 is CASSQAGTGRTGELFF. The CDR3 DNA follows: TGTGCCAGCAGCCAGGCGGGGACAGGGAGAACCGGGGAGCTGTTTTTT.

This chain connects TRBV7-6 to TRBJ2-1; 9 nucleotides align to TRBD2. The CDR3 consists of 17 residues. J gave up 0 bases and V 5 bases, and 8 bases lay outside the gene matches. Germline CDR1 reads SGHVS; CDR2 reads FNYEAQ. The chain's CDR3 is CASSPFSSGTSYNEQFF. CDR3 bases: TGTGCCAGCAGCCCGTTCTCTAGCGGGACCTCCTACAATGAGCAGTTCTTC.

In its sample, this clonotype was seen a few times. CDR3 sequence: CSANGREQNTEAFF. The CDR3 bases are TGCAGTGCCAACGGACGGGAACAGAACACTGAAGCTTTCTTT. The chain couples TRBV20-1 to TRBJ1-1, with no clear D. The CDR3 totals 14 residues. In germline, CDR1 is DFQATT, CDR2 SNEGSKA (reference sequence). Trimming stripped 6 bases from V and 1 base from J, with 15 bases between.

The chain combines TRBV5-1 with TRBJ1-1; D call uncertain. The CDR3 runs 13 residues. Germline V lookup: CDR1 SGHRS, CDR2 YFSETQ. Trimming pared 2 bases from V and 6 bases from J, leaving 11 bases between. The CDR3 spells CASSFKDGPEAFF. The CDR3 coding sequence is TGCGCCAGCAGCTTCAAGGACGGACCTGAAGCTTTCTTT. Full variable domain (remainder filled in from reference TRBV5-1 and TRBJ1-1): KAGVTQTPRYLIKTRGQQVTLSCSPISGHRSVSWYQQTPGQGLQFLFEYFSETQRNKGNFPGRFSGRQFSNSRSEMNVSTLELGDSALYLCASSFKDGPEAFFGQGTRLTVV.

This clonotype was seen a handful of times. The chain recombines TRBV7-9 with TRBJ2-7; 7 nucleotides line up with TRBD1. The CDR3 runs 15 residues. Unmatched junction bases numbered 6, after V lost 4 bases and J lost 0 bases. Germline-derived CDR1 and CDR2 are SEHNR and FQNEAQ (reference sequence). CDR3 residues: CASSSPTGDSYEQYF. The CDR3 DNA follows: TGTGCCAGCAGCTCCCCCACAGGGGACTCCTACGAGCAGTACTTC.

In its sample, this clonotype was seen a few times. The chain recombines TRBV2 with TRBJ2-4; maybe TRBD1 (5 bases). Trimming removed 3 bases from V and 0 bases from J, with 15 bases in between. Germline assignment: CDR1 SNHLY and CDR2 FYNNEI. The CDR3 has 17 amino acids. Here the CDR3 reads CASSDSSGPLAKNIQYF. The CDR3 region has the DNA TGTGCCAGCAGTGACAGTTCAGGGCCTTTAGCCAAAAACATTCAGTACTTC.

The chain employs TRBV2 and TRBJ1-1; D may be TRBD1 (5 bases). Trimming took off 0 bases at V and 4 bases at J, with 12 bases between the two ends. The CDR3 has 15 residues. CDR1 and CDR2 from the germline V gene are SNHLY and FYNNEI. The CDR3 coding sequence is TGTGCCAGCAGTGAAGCGCTCCCCGGGGGCACTGAAGCTTTCTTT. It codes for CASSEALPGGTEAFF.

The chain couples TRBV21-1 to TRBJ1-1; TRBD1 is the table's D call and was not checked against the DNA. TRBV21-1 is reported as a pseudogene. This CDR3 region has 15 residues. CDR3 residues: CASSKGQGCYTEAFF. The CDR3 nucleotides read TGTGCCAGCAGCAAAGGACAGGGGTGTTACACTGAAGCTTTCTTT.

About this clonotype: Germline is not matched at one junction end, which may reflect a read error. V gene TRBV5-1 combines with J gene TRBJ1-1; possible D gene TRBD1, 5 bases. The CDR3 spans 13 residues. Germline values: CDR1 SGHRS, CDR2 YFSETQ. The CDR3 DNA reads as TGCGCCAGCAGCGCCGGGACTTACACCGAAGCTTTCTTT. Translation gives CASSAGTYTEAFF.

This sequence joins TRBV5-1 and TRBJ1-4; D is uncertain. The CDR3 has 15 residues. Between the trimmed V and J ends, which lost 1 base and 0 bases, there was a span of 7 bases. CDR1 is SGHRS and CDR2 is YFSETQ in the germline V gene. The CDR3 spells CASSLRDPTNEKLFF. The CDR3 DNA is TGCGCCAGCAGCTTGCGGGATCCAACTAATGAAAAACTGTTTTTT.

The genes are TRBV5-1 and TRBJ2-7; D perhaps matches TRBD1 (6 bases). Germline CDR1 SGHRS, CDR2 YFSETQ. The CDR3 covers 16 residues. The V and J ends lost 3 bases and 4 bases respectively, with 20 bases between them. The CDR3 here is CASSSSQGHGRYEQYF. The CDR3 nucleotides are TGCGCCAGCAGCTCGAGCCAGGGACACGGAAGGTACGAGCAGTACTTC.

This clonotype has more than one count but fewer than ten. V is TRBV24-1 and J is TRBJ2-2, with D possibly matching TRBD1 (7 bases). CDR3 length equals 16 residues. Trimming shortened V by 2 bases and J by 4 bases, and 13 bases separated the two germline ends. CDR1 is KGHDR, CDR2 SFDVKD, per germline. CDR3 sequence (DNA): TGTGCCACCAGTGATTGGAGGGGGCTGGGCACCGGGGAGCTGTTTTTT. This gives the protein CATSDWRGLGTGELFF.

The chain couples TRBV29-1 to TRBJ1-1, with D perhaps TRBD1 (6 bases). The CDR3 runs 15 residues. Germline lookup yields CDR1 SQVTM and CDR2 ANQGSEA. Trimming pared 7 bases from V and 5 bases from J, leaving 23 bases between. This CDR3 reads CSATGTQLLGTEAFF. CDR3 DNA sequence: TGCAGCGCAACCGGGACACAACTCTTAGGTACTGAAGCTTTCTTT.

V gene TRBV29-1 combines with J gene TRBJ1-5, with unresolved D. The CDR3 loop spans 13 amino acids. The ends were cut back, 5 bases at V and 1 base at J, with 9 bases in the middle. Germline V gives CDR1 SQVTM, CDR2 ANQGSEA. The CDR3 nucleotides are TGCAGCGTTCTCCCGGAGAGCAATCAGCCCCAGCATTTT. This gives the protein CSVLPESNQPQHF.

The chain links TRBV6-2 or TRBV6-3 to TRBJ2-3; 8 bases map to TRBD2. The germline V gene has CDR1 MNHEY and CDR2 SVGEGT. V dropped 6 bases and J dropped 7; count of bases not matched to a gene: 12. CDR3 size: 15 residues. Written as DNA, the CDR3 is TGTGCCAGCAGGAAAGCGGGAGTGGGCGTGAATACGCAGTATTTT. It translates to CASRKAGVGVNTQYF.

The chain employs TRBV27 and TRBJ1-2; tentative D call: TRBD1 (6 bases). This CDR3 has 14 residues. The ends were cut back, 0 bases at V and 8 bases at J, with 13 bases in the middle. Germline assignment: CDR1 MNHEY and CDR2 SMNVEV (reference sequence). The CDR3 reads CASSLSPGAWGYTF. Written as DNA, the CDR3 is TGTGCCAGCAGTTTATCGCCAGGGGCATGGGGCTACACCTTC.

The gene calls are TRBV7-9 and TRBJ1-5, with no clear D. The germline V gene has CDR1 SEHNR and CDR2 FQNEAQ (reference sequence). CDR3 length: 16 residues. Trimming left V 5 bases short and J 0 bases short, with 14 bases between. The CDR3 region has the DNA TGTGCCAGCAGCCCGGGCGGCGGTCATAGCAATCAGCCCCAGCATTTT. Protein product: CASSPGGGHSNQPQHF.

The chain has TRBV24-1 and TRBJ2-2, with a possible D match to TRBD2 (6 bases). CDR3 length equals 15 residues. Germline CDR1 KGHDR, CDR2 SFDVKD. V lost 3 bases, J lost 7 bases, and 14 bases lay in between. CDR3 bases: TGTGCCACCAGTGATCCTCGGGAGCTAAGCGGGGAGCTGTTTTTT. Amino acids: CATSDPRELSGELFF.

V is TRBV25-1 and J is TRBJ2-1; TRBD1 matches at 8 bases. The CDR3 spans 18 residues. With 4 bases clipped from V and 0 bases from J, the junction kept 11 bases outside the gene matches. Per the germline V gene, CDR1 is MGHDK and CDR2 is SYGVNS. Here the CDR3 DNA reads TGTGCCAGCAGTGGGCGACCGGGACAGGTGGGCTCCTACAATGAGCAGTTCTTC. This gives the protein CASSGRPGQVGSYNEQFF.

This clonotype was counted only a few times. This chain uses TRBV7-9 with TRBJ2-7; no firm D call. Trimming cost V 5 bases and J 6 bases, with 20 bases left between them. Looked up from germline, CDR1 is SEHNR and CDR2 is FQNEAQ (reference sequence). This CDR3 is 15 amino acids long. The CDR3 protein is CASSLPASFFSEQYF. The CDR3 coding sequence is TGTGCCAGCAGCCTGCCTGCTAGTTTCTTTAGCGAGCAGTACTTC.